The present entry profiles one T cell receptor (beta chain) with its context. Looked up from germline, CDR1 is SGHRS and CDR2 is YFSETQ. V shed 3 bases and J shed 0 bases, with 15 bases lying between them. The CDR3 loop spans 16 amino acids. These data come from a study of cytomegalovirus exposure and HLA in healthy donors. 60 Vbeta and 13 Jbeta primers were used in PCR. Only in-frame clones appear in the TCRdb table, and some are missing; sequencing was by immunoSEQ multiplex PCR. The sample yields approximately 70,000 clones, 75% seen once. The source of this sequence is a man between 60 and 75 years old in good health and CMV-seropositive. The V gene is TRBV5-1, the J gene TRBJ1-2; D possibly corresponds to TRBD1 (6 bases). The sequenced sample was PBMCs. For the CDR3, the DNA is TGCGCCAGCAGCTACTACCGACAGGAGACTAACTATGGCTACACCTTC. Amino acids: CASSYYRQETNYGYTF. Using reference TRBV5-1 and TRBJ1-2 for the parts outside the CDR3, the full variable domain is KAGVTQTPRYLIKTRGQQVTLSCSPISGHRSVSWYQQTPGQGLQFLFEYFSETQRNKGNFPGRFSGRQFSNSRSEMNVSTLELGDSALYLCASSYYRQETNYGYTFGSGTRLTVV.